This is a list of T cell receptor beta chains from one sample in a study of early T cells in non-severe SARS-CoV-2 infection. Each CDR3 protein gets one entry after TCRdb re-called the 5' RACE reads with MiXCR. Of about 27,000 distinct CDR3 sequences listed, 5.4% are singletons. The material sequenced was whole blood. The receptors shown here come from an adult who was a healthcare worker with PCR-confirmed SARS-CoV-2 infection or an uninfected control (not recorded which). Both conserved end residues are part of each CDR3. A D gene is named only where the DNA matches it firmly. Size is stated for part of the rows, as once, few or many counts, or as a class when the clone is expanded.

d_call	v_call	j_call	clone_size	cdr3_aa	cdr3_nt
NA	TRBV2	TRBJ1-3	few	CASSDRVSGNTIYF	TGTGCCAGCAGTGACAGGGTGTCCGGAAACACCATATATTTT
TRBD2	TRBV7-2	TRBJ2-3	few	CATNAGSGGADTQYF	TGTGCCACCAACGCCGGTAGCGGGGGGGCAGATACGCAGTATTTT
NA	TRBV4-3	TRBJ2-7	many	CASSYWTDSYEQYF	TGCGCCAGCAGCTATTGGACGGACTCCTACGAGCAGTACTTC
TRBD1	TRBV10-1	TRBJ2-7	many	CARIFAGQVPYSSYEQYF	TGCGCCAGGATATTCGCGGGACAGGTACCATATTCCTCCTACGAGCAGTACTTC
NA	TRBV2	TRBJ1-2	many	CASSRQGGDYGYTF	TGTGCCAGCAGTCGACAAGGAGGGGACTATGGCTACACCTTC
TRBD2	TRBV6-5	TRBJ2-5	once	CASSYSGGMSGGQETQYF	TGTGCCAGCAGTTACTCTGGGGGAATGTCGGGAGGACAAGAGACCCAGTACTTC
NA	TRBV27	TRBJ2-2	many	CASSSGWENTGELFF	TGTGCCAGCAGTTCGGGGTGGGAGAACACCGGGGAGCTGTTTTTT
TRBD1	TRBV7-8	TRBJ2-5	many	CASSLNRGRETQYF	TGTGCCAGCAGCTTAAACAGGGGCAGAGAGACCCAGTACTTC
NA	TRBV27	TRBJ2-7	NA	CASSFRGKPYEQYF	TGTGCCAGCAGTTTTCGCGGGAAGCCCTACGAGCAGTACTTC
TRBD2	TRBV5-1	TRBJ2-7	NA	CASSSHPGTSDYEQYF	TGCGCCAGCAGCTCCCACCCCGGGACTAGCGACTACGAGCAGTACTTC